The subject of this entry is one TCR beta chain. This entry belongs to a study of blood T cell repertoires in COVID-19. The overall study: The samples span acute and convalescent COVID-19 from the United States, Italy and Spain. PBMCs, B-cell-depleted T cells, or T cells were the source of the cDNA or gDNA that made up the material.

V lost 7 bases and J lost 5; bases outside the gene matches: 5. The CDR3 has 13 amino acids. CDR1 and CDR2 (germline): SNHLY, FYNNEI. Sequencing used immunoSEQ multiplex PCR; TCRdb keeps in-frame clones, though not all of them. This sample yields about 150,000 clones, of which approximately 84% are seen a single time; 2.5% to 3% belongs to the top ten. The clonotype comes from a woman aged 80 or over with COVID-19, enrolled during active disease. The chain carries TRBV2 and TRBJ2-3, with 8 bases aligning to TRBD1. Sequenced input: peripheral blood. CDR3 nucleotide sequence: TGTGCCAGCAAGGACAGGGAGCAAGATACGCAGTATTTT. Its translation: CASKDREQDTQYF.